This is a list of T cell receptor beta chains from one sample in a study of T-cell reconstitution after alpha-beta-depleted transplantation in children. MiXCR, applied by TCRdb to the PCR reads, yields one record per CDR3 protein. This table holds approximately 300,000 distinct CDR3 sequences, 10% found once. The input for sequencing was PBMCs, taken before TCRalphabeta/CD19-depleted stem cell transplant. The origin of the receptors is a boy under two years old with acute myeloid leukemia, due to receive a stem cell transplant. Both conserved end residues are part of each CDR3. The order of the fields is V gene, CDR3 protein.

>TRBV20-1
CSARDFGGGSLTDTQYF
>TRBV29-1
CSVGRGTPYNEQFF
>TRBV28
CASSFRREFSYNEQFF
>TRBV12-3/TRBV12-4
CASRYKLARPDLDTQYF
>TRBV10-3
CAMRQGQGNTEAFF
>TRBV7-9
CASSSGQLNTEAFF
>TRBV30
CAWSSSNTGELFF
>TRBV28
CASSLLILPSGRVPDTQYF
>TRBV5-5
CASSLVAASRNEQFF
>TRBV28
CASTTLGGLLYGYTF
>TRBV29-1
CSVEYGDSYEQYF
>TRBV7-3
CASSLAARANTGELFF
>TRBV9
CASSVHPGSNTEAFF
>TRBV5-1
CASSWDALLNEQFF
>TRBV7-2
CASSRDRRNYGYTF
>TRBV9
CASSVAGHNTGELFF
>TRBV13
CASSWGLNQPQHF
>TRBV28
CASSLTDGTEAFF
>TRBV13
CASSNGQVGQPQHF
>TRBV7-2
CASSSDRAEKLFF
>TRBV15
CATSRWTGAYEQYF
>TRBV25-1
CASSEYRGGAEQFF
>TRBV3-1
CASSRRTADYGYTF
>TRBV29-1
CSVARLAGLGRTYNEQFF
>TRBV19
CASSGVKPYEQYF
>TRBV5-1
CASSGRQGNIQYF
>TRBV12-3/TRBV12-4
CASSPGQGRANYGYTF
>TRBV5-6
CASSFGLTQETQYF
>TRBV6-1
CASSEGGTNYGYTF
>TRBV27
CASSQMGAAYEQYF
>TRBV10-3
CAISESVEGAEKLFF
>TRBV5-5
CASSYPGQGASGYTF
>TRBV25-1
CASSDFATGVTEAFF
>TRBV12-3/TRBV12-4
CASREQGSQPQHF
>TRBV2
CASSTTGQGNYGYTF
>TRBV2
CASIERARPNTEAFF
>TRBV5-1
CASSPTASGGYEQYF
>TRBV25-1
CASSEWLRETQYF
>TRBV2
CASRDRGLPSGGNIQYF
>TRBV7-9
CASGGQGDTIYF
>TRBV12-3/TRBV12-4
CASRWAGGGTDTQYF